A single count supports the clone carrying this T cell receptor beta chain. As yet, its antigen is unknown. This entry belongs to a study of CD8+CD57+ T cells in acquired aplastic anemia. Findings and limits, study-wide: Over 25 CD8+ CDR3 sequences occurred in both the patients and the controls.

An expansion of CD8+CD57+ cells by flow cytometry had been shown in patients chosen for sequencing. The template used for profiling TCR beta VDJ and CDR3 was genomic DNA. A single record per CDR3 protein comes from TCRdb applying MiXCR to the reads. The sample has some 200,000 distinct CDR3 sequences; 65% are singletons. The CDR3 sequence is 10 residues long. Between the trimmed V and J ends, which lost 8 bases and 8 bases, there was a span of 12 bases. Per the germline V gene, CDR1 is SQVTM and CDR2 is ANQGSEA. The origin of this receptor is a human donor with aplastic anemia. The chain employs TRBV29-1 and TRBJ1-1; D call uncertain. Sample: sorted CD4+, CD8+, or CD8+CD57+ T cells (not recorded which) from PBMCs. This CDR3 is CSSGNLEAFF. The CDR3 bases are TGCAGCTCCGGGAACCTAGAAGCTTTCTTT.